The present TCR beta chain was sequenced within a study of CD8 T cells in ankylosing spondylitis. Study-wide findings and caveats: Researchers reportedly found disease-linked clones significantly enriched in matched ankylosing spondylitis synovial fluid. One TCR beta motif, made up of eight or nine highly homologous variants, appeared characteristic of ankylosing spondylitis blood. Peripheral blood samples showed relatively rare disease-linked clones, and these clones were CD8+. A number of the motif variants had already been described in reactive arthritis synovial fluid and blood.

For TCR beta, libraries came from quantitative 5'-RACE with molecular barcodes. MiXCR was run by TCRdb on the 5' RACE reads, yielding one entry per CDR3 protein. The sample has about 480,000 distinct CDR3 sequences; about 15% are singletons. To note about this clonotype: Antigen: not known.

The source of this sequence is a male donor with ankylosing spondylitis. Sequencing was carried out using blood, either unsorted or a sorted T cell fraction (not recorded which).

This CDR3 is CASSLEVTSNTGELFF. The CDR3 coding sequence is TGCGCCAGCAGCTTGGAAGTCACGTCGAACACCGGGGAGCTGTTTTTT. This chain uses TRBV5-1 with TRBJ2-2, with no clear D. The CDR3 is made up of 16 amino acids. Germline-derived CDR1 and CDR2 are SGHRS and YFSETQ. Trimming took 0 bases from V and 0 from J, leaving 9 bases between them.